This TCR beta chain was found in a study of molecular identifiers for immune sequencing clone quantification. Study-wide background: Replicate experiments took RNA from around 18,000 or 91,000 naive CD8 cells, divided it five ways and sequenced four. General study findings and limits: Investigators reportedly could detect spiked Jurkat TCR RNA from one cell among approximately 930,000 naive cells. Clones above 20 RNA copies contained over 98% of effector molecules but under 1% of naive ones.

This CDR3 is 15 amino acids long. The germline V and J ends were trimmed by 6 bases and 0 bases, with 15 bases remaining between them. Germline V gene lookup returns CDR1 MNHEY and CDR2 SMNVEV (reference sequence). One entry per CDR3 protein results from TCRdb running MiXCR on the PCR reads. The sample lists over 55,000 distinct CDR3 sequences; under 20% were seen once. Notes on this clonotype: Its antigen is not identified.

The sorting of naive CD8 T cells used the CD8+CD4-CCR7+CD45RA+ phenotype. The chain carries TRBV27 and TRBJ2-7; D is ambiguous. The sequenced material came from naive CD8+ T cells from blood, with Jurkat cell RNA spiked in. The sample's subset: FACS-sorted CD8+CD4-CCR7+CD45RA+ naive T cells. The origin of this receptor is a human donor in good health. Some libraries in this study had Jurkat cell RNA spiked in. CDR3 DNA sequence: TGTGCCAGCAGGCACCTTGGATGGGACTCCTACGAGCAGTACTTC. Translated: CASRHLGWDSYEQYF.